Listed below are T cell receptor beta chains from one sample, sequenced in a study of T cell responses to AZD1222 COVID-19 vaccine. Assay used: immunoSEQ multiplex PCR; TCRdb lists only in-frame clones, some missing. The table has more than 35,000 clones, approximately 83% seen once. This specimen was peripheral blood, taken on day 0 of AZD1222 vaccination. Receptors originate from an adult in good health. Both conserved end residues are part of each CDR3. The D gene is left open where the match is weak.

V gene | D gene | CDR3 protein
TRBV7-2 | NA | CASSTSGGVKTEAFF
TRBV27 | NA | CASSFIADDNQPQHF
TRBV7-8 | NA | CASSWSWGNTEAFF
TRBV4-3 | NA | CASSQLGDNEQFF
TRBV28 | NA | CASGASWNTQYF
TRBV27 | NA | CASSLSPGPPDNEQFF
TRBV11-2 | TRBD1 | CASSLDLVEDREYNEQFF
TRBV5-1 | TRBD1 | CASSLAGQGPDTQYF
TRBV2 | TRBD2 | CASSTVAGGLGDEQFF
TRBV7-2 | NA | CASSRKLGPSADTQYF
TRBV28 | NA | CASSLLGGGQNQPQHF
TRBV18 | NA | CASSRTGSPPTDTQYF
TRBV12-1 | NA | CASSFEQRFRYNEQFF
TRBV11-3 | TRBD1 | CASSLQGAFDNEQFF
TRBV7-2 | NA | CASSLAVGTNANEQFF
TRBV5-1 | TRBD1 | CASSLGEGQGNSPLHF
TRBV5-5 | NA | CASSHRDGYTF
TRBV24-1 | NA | CATSDSRGQGGAQYF
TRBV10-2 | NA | CASSERTNTEAFF
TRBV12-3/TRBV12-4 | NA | CASTRGRTGQAFF
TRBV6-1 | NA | CASSEFFRVINQPQHF
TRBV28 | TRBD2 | CASGIAGEDEQYF
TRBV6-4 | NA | CASIPRGGGGKLFF
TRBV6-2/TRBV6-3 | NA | CASSWVRETQYF
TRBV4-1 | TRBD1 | CASSQAPGQGNEKLFF
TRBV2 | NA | CASSELGRDTIEQYF
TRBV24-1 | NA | CATSDKPSNEQFF
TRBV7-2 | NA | CASSPIPALSGNTIYF
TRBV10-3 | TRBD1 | CAISESRGPEGAFF
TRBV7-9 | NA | CASSLDPGAGSSYEQYF
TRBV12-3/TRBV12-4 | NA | CASSRLAEDTQYF
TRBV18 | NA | CASSPDTNYGYTF
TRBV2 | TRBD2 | CASSGFSGNSYNEQFF
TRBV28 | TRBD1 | CASSQNPGTGESDTQYF
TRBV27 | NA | CASSLFGHLGSYGYTF
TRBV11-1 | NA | CASSQGMGGLRYEQYF
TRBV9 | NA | CASSVASGFVDTIYF
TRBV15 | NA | CATSSLRSSGEQYF
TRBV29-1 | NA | CSVGSGGSNEKLFF
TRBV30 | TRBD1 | CAWSVPGGVYGYTF
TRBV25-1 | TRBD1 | CATGGGTGELFF
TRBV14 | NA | CASSQDLEGSVKTQYF
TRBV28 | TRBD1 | CASSSPPGQGSPLHF
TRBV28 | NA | CATNSGLSYEQYF
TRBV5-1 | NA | CASSLDPGGYEQYF
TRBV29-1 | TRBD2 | CSVGLAGGGDTQYF
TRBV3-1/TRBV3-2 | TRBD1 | CASSQDPGTGLFF
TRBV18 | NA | CASSPPVSDSGANVLTF
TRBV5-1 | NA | CASSLMQKETQYF
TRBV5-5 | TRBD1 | CASSGSRDRNSPLHF
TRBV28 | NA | CASSLGGARPYGYTF
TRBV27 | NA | CASNPGTPSEQFF
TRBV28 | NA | CASGGQAPYEQYF